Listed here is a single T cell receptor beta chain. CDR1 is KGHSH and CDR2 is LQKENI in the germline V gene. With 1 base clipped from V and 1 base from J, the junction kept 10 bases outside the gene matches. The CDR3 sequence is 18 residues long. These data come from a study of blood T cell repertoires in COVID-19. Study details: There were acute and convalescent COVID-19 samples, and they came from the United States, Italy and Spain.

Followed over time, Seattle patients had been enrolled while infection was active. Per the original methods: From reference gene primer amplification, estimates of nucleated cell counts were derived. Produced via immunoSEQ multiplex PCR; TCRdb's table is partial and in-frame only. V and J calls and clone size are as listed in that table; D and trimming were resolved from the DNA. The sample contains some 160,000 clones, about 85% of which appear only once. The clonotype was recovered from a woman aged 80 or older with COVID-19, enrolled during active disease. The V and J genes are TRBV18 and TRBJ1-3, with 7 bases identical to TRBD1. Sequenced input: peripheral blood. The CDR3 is CASSPQGAQALSGNTIYF. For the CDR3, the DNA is TGTGCCAGCTCACCACAGGGGGCCCAGGCCCTTTCTGGAAACACCATATATTTT.